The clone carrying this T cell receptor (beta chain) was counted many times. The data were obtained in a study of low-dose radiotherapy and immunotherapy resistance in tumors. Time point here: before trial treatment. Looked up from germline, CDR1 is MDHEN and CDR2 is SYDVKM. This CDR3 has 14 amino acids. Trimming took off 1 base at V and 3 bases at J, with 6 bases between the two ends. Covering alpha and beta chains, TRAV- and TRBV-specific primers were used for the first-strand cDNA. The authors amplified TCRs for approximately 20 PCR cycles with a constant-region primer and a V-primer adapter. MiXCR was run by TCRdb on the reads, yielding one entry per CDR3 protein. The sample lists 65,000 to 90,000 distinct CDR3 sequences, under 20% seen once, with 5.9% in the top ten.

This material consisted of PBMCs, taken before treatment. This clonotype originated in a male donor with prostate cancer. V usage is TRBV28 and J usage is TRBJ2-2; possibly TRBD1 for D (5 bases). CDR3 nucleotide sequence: TGTGCCAGCAGTTTATCCAGGGACACCGGGGAGCTGTTTTTT. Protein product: CASSLSRDTGELFF. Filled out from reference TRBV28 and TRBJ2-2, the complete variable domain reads DVKVTQSSRYLVKRTGEKVFLECVQDMDHENMFWYRQDPGLGLRLIYFSYDVKMKEKGDIPEGYSVSREKKERFSLILESASTNQTSMYLCASSLSRDTGELFFGEGSRLTVL.